The T cell receptor beta chain described here comes from a study of long-term antiretroviral therapy in people with HIV. Study-level points and caveats: Spans of CDR3 length were tighter for HIV repertoires than for controls. Across all time points, the repertoire was dominated by clones that expanded before ART.

CDR1 is MNHEY, CDR2 SVGAGI, per germline. This CDR3 region has 13 residues. V lost 7 bases to trimming and J lost 4 bases; unmatched junction nucleotides: 1. This was the immunoSEQ v3.0 assay at survey level. Measured with immunoSEQ multiplex PCR; TCRdb has only the in-frame clones, and not every one. The sample has about 17,000 clones; approximately 89% are singletons. Remarks on this clone: No antigen is known for it.

The V gene is TRBV6-5, the J gene TRBJ1-1; 12 positions agree with TRBD1. This TCR was sampled from a woman in her 40s with HIV. The starting material was unsorted PBMCs, obtained 0.6 years after starting antiretroviral therapy. The CDR3 loop reads CASKGQGATEAFF. In DNA, the CDR3 is TGTGCCAGCAAGGGACAGGGGGCCACTGAAGCTTTCTTT.